Given below is one TCR beta chain in context. Germline CDR1 and CDR2: SEHNR and FQNEAQ (reference sequence). The V end was cut by 1 base, the J end by 7 bases, with 19 bases between. The CDR3 extends over 16 amino acids. The data were taken from a study of blood T cell repertoires in COVID-19. This table comes from immunoSEQ multiplex PCR, and its TCRdb copy is limited to in-frame clones, with some not included. Of about 300,000 clones in the sample, approximately 90% are singletons; the top ten hold 5.5% to 8%. The sample consisted of peripheral blood. The origin of this receptor is a woman in her fifties or sixties with COVID-19, enrolled during active disease. The rearrangement uses TRBV7-9 and TRBJ1-2; D is possibly TRBD1 (5 bases). The CDR3 DNA follows: TGTGCCAGCAGCTTAGGGTCGACAGCTATGGCCTCTGGCTACACCTTC. It translates to CASSLGSTAMASGYTF.